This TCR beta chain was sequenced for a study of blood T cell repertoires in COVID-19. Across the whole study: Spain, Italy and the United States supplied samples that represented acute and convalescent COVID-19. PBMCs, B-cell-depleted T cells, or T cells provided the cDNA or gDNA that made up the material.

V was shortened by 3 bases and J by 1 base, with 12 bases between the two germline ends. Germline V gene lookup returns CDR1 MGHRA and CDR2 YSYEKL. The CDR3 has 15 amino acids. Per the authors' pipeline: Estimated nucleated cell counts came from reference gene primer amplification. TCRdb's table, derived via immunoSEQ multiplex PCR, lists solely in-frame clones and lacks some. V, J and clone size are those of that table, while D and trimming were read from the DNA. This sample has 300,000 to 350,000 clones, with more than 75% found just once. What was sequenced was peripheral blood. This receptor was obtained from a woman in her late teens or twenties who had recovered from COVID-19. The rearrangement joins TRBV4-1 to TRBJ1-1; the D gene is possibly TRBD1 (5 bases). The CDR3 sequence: CASSQGPGGNTEAFF. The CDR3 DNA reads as TGCGCCAGCAGCCAGGGGCCGGGGGGGAACACTGAAGCTTTCTTT.